The 25 T cell receptor beta chains below were found in one sample sequenced in a study of T cells in Graves' hyperthyroidism and ophthalmopathy. Researchers took RNA transcripts and amplified the TCR beta CDR3 regions from them. First-round RT-PCR of the TCR CDR3 relied on the HTBI primer set. TCRdb re-analysed the multiplex PCR reads in MiXCR, keeping a single row per CDR3 protein. The sample carries 650,000 to 800,000 distinct CDR3 sequences, about 45% recorded once. Sequencing used peripheral blood or thyroid tissue (not recorded which). The receptors shown here come from an adult man with Graves' disease, either hyperthyroidism or ophthalmopathy (not recorded which).

This clonotype was picked up a small number of times. The chain has TRBV6-1 and TRBJ1-5, with 7 bases identical to TRBD1. Trimming took 6 bases from V and 1 from J; bases not matched to a gene: 9. Germline values: CDR1 MNHNS, CDR2 SASEGT. This CDR3 region has 16 residues. Here the CDR3 reads CASRRQGYSSNQPQHF. CDR3 nucleotide sequence: TGTGCCAGCAGGCGACAGGGTTATAGCAGCAATCAGCCCCAGCATTTT.

The sample holds a few counts of this clonotype. The chain employs TRBV6-5 and TRBJ1-6; TRBD1 aligns across 7 bases. Trimming removed 1 base from V and 6 bases from J; junction bases left unmatched: 6. Germline values: CDR1 MNHEY, CDR2 SVGAGI. The CDR3 sequence is 16 residues long. DNA for the CDR3: TGTGCCAGCAGTTACTGGCCGGGACAGCCTAATTCACCCCTCCACTTT. Translated, it gives CASSYWPGQPNSPLHF.

The chain joins TRBV5-5 to TRBJ1-1, with D perhaps TRBD1 (5 bases). The V end lost 5 bases, the J end lost 3 bases, and 17 bases lay between the germline ends. The length of the CDR3 is 15 residues. The germline gives CDR1 SGHKS, CDR2 YYEKEE (reference sequence). The chain's CDR3 is CASSAKRDYDTEAFF. The CDR3 bases are TGTGCCAGCAGTGCAAAGAGGGACTACGACACTGAAGCTTTCTTT.

V usage is TRBV6-5 and J usage is TRBJ1-2; D unclear. V was trimmed by 4 bases and J by 9 bases, leaving 12 bases between them. CDR1 is MNHEY, CDR2 SVGAGI, per germline. The CDR3 is 12 residues long. The DNA for the CDR3 is TGTGCCAGCAGTTGGGAAAAGACGAGCTACACCTTC. This sequence encodes CASSWEKTSYTF.

The gene calls are TRBV24-1 and TRBJ2-2; no definite D call. Looked up from germline, CDR1 is KGHDR and CDR2 is SFDVKD. The V gene lost 4 bases and the J gene lost 6 bases, with 5 bases spanning the gap. The CDR3 sequence is 12 residues long. CDR3 in DNA: TGTGCCACCAGTGACCTCTCCGGGGAGCTGTTTTTT. Amino acids: CATSDLSGELFF.

This clonotype has only a few counts. J is TRBJ2-6 and V is TRBV19, with 7 bases that match TRBD1. The CDR3 totals 16 residues. Germline CDR1 and CDR2: LNHDA and SQIVND (reference sequence). Trimming removed 6 bases from V and 1 base from J; junction bases left unmatched: 6. CDR3 nucleotide sequence: TGTGCCAGTAGCTCCATACAGGGGTCTGGGGCCAACGTCCTGACTTTC. It yields the protein CASSSIQGSGANVLTF.

This clonotype has a count of ten or more. V is TRBV9 and J is TRBJ2-7; D may match TRBD1 or TRBD2 (5 bases each). The germline CDR1 and CDR2 sequences are SGDLS and YYNGEE. The CDR3 is 15 residues long. V shed 3 bases and J shed 11 bases, with 24 bases lying between them. CDR3 protein: CASSGPGTDPPTEYF. The DNA for the CDR3 is TGTGCCAGCAGCGGCCCAGGGACGGACCCTCCGACTGAGTACTTC.

This clonotype was seen a handful of times. The V gene is TRBV7-9, the J gene TRBJ1-1, with D uncertain. Looked up from germline, CDR1 is SEHNR and CDR2 is FQNEAQ (reference sequence). This CDR3 comprises 17 residues. V was trimmed by 0 bases and J by 1 base, leaving 15 bases between them. The CDR3 region has the DNA TGTGCCAGCAGCTTAGCCGTTATGACTTCCTCGAACACTGAAGCTTTCTTT. Its protein product is CASSLAVMTSSNTEAFF. Together with reference TRBV7-9 and TRBJ1-1, the CDR3 gives the full variable domain: DTGVSQNPRHKITKRGQNVTFRCDPISEHNRLYWYRQTLGQGPEFLTYFQNEAQLEKSRLLSDRFSAERPKGSFSTLEIQRTEQGDSAMYLCASSLAVMTSSNTEAFFGQGTRLTVV.

This chain connects TRBV7-9 to TRBJ2-7; D not resolved. The CDR3 sequence is 16 residues long. In germline, CDR1 is SEHNR, CDR2 FQNEAQ (reference sequence). The V and J ends lost 5 bases and 0 bases respectively, with 17 bases between them. Here the CDR3 reads CASSPPLDIYSYEQYF. CDR3 nucleotides: TGTGCCAGCAGCCCTCCGCTCGACATCTACTCCTACGAGCAGTACTTC.

The chain joins TRBV10-3 to TRBJ2-7; D possibly corresponds to TRBD2 (6 bases). Germline values: CDR1 ENHRY, CDR2 SYGVKD. V gave up 10 bases and J gave up 2 bases, with 12 bases separating them. This CDR3 has 12 residues. CDR3 DNA: TGTGCCACTGGACGGGGGACCTACGAGCAGTACTTC. Translating gives CATGRGTYEQYF.

Only a few counts were recorded for this clonotype. The chain joins TRBV7-9 to TRBJ1-3; TRBD1 might be the D (6 bases). There are 15 residues in the CDR3. CDR1 SEHNR and CDR2 FQNEAQ come from the germline V gene (reference sequence). V was pared by 3 bases and J by 4 bases, with 13 bases between. Here the CDR3 DNA reads TGTGCCAGCAGCTTCTTCGACAGGTCCGGAAACACCATATATTTT. This gives the protein CASSFFDRSGNTIYF.

This chain links TRBV7-8 with TRBJ2-2; a weak D match, TRBD1 (7 bases). There are 14 residues in the CDR3. Germline V gene lookup returns CDR1 SGHVS and CDR2 FQNEAQ. V was cut by 7 bases and J by 9 bases, with 18 bases left in between. CDR3 loop: CASTFARGDRELFF. In DNA, the CDR3 is TGTGCCAGCACTTTCGCCAGGGGGGATAGGGAGCTGTTTTTT.

V is TRBV12-3 or TRBV12-4 and J is TRBJ1-1; 8 nucleotides agree with TRBD1. The CDR3 has 15 amino acids. The trim removed 5 bases at V and 1 base at J, leaving 6 bases unmatched. The CDR3 loop reads CASSPNQGANTEAFF. The CDR3 DNA follows: TGTGCCAGCAGTCCAAACCAGGGGGCGAACACTGAAGCTTTCTTT.

The rearrangement links TRBV7-6 to TRBJ2-7, with D possibly being TRBD1 (5 bases). The V gene lost 4 bases and the J gene lost 2 bases, with 18 bases spanning the gap. This CDR3 comprises 16 residues. Germline V lookup: CDR1 SGHVS, CDR2 FNYEAQ. The CDR3 region has the DNA TGTGCCAGCAGCTCCCTGGGTCTACAGGAAACCTACGAGCAGTACTTC. The encoded protein is CASSSLGLQETYEQYF.

As for this clonotype: Being one base from a much bigger clone, this may be a read error. This chain joins TRBV10-1 and TRBJ1-1; D is uncertain. Per germline, CDR1 WNHNN and CDR2 SYGVQD (reference sequence). There are 11 residues in the CDR3. The CDR3 nucleotides read TGCGCCGGCAGTGTTGGAACTGAAGCTTTCTTT. Amino acid sequence: CAGSVGTEAFF.

The chain is built from TRBV7-2 and TRBJ2-5, with a tentative D call TRBD1 (5 bases). In germline, CDR1 is SGHTA, CDR2 FQGNSA. V gave up 5 bases and J gave up 3 bases, with 10 bases separating them. This CDR3 has 13 residues. CDR3 protein: CASSQNRKETQYF. CDR3 coding DNA: TGTGCCAGCAGCCAGAACAGGAAAGAGACCCAGTACTTC.

The rearrangement uses TRBV2 and TRBJ1-1; 9 bases are a match to TRBD1. The CDR3 has 13 amino acids. The germline gives CDR1 SNHLY, CDR2 FYNNEI. J was trimmed by 8 bases and V by 8 bases; bases with no gene match: 9. The CDR3 reads CASEPTGGREAFF. Written as DNA, the CDR3 is TGTGCCAGCGAGCCAACAGGGGGCAGGGAAGCTTTCTTT. Looking up the rest from reference TRBV2 and TRBJ1-1 gives the full variable domain: EPEVTQTPSHQVTQMGQEVILRCVPISNHLYFYWYRQILGQKVEFLVSFYNNEISEKSEIFDDQFSVERPDGSNFTLKIRSTKLEDSAMYFCASEPTGGREAFFGQGTRLTVV.

This clonotype was observed at least ten times. This sequence joins TRBV20-1 and TRBJ1-5; no clear D gene. CDR3 size: 15 residues. The V and J ends lost 3 bases and 2 bases respectively, with 14 bases between them. The V gene's germline CDR1 is DFQATT and CDR2 SNEGSKA (reference sequence). CDR3 sequence (DNA): TGCAGTGCTAGTGGAGCTGGGTCGGGCAATCAGCCCCAGCATTTT. This codes for CSASGAGSGNQPQHF.

The chain employs TRBV10-3 and TRBJ2-7; 8 bases are a match to TRBD1. From germline, CDR1 is ENHRY and CDR2 SYGVKD. The CDR3 covers 14 residues. The V gene end was trimmed by 6 bases and the J gene end by 5 bases; junction bases not matched to a gene: 9. CDR3 coding DNA: TGTGCCATCAGCGATCCCAGGGGGCGCAACGAGCAGTACTTC. Protein product: CAISDPRGRNEQYF.

This clonotype was seen once. The chain employs TRBV29-1 and TRBJ2-5, with TRBD2 identical over 9 bases. This CDR3 comprises 12 residues. The V segment lost 8 bases and the J segment 5 bases; nucleotides outside the gene matches: 6. The germline V gene has CDR1 SQVTM and CDR2 ANQGSEA. CDR3 loop: CSYLAGQETQYF. In nucleotides, the CDR3 is TGCAGCTACCTAGCGGGGCAGGAGACCCAGTACTTC.

The chain uses TRBV25-1 and TRBJ1-2; TRBD1 matches 7 bases. CDR1 MGHDK and CDR2 SYGVNS come from the germline V gene. The CDR3 runs to 10 residues. The CDR3 DNA reads TGTGCAAAACAGGGGACTTACTACACCTTC. This codes for CAKQGTYYTF.

About this clonotype itself: A read error may be the cause here, since a much bigger clone is one base away. The chain recombines TRBV7-9 with TRBJ2-5, with D maybe TRBD2 (5 bases). CDR3 length: 14 residues. The germline CDR1 and CDR2 sequences are SEHNR and FQNEAQ (reference sequence). V was pared by 3 bases and J by 1 base, with 9 bases between. As DNA, the CDR3 is TGTGCCAGCAGCTTTAGCGAGGGCCAAGAGACCCAGTACTTC. The encoded protein is CASSFSEGQETQYF.

The J gene is TRBJ2-5, the V gene TRBV7-9, with a tentative D call TRBD2 (6 bases). The CDR3 runs 15 residues. CDR1 is SEHNR and CDR2 is FQNEAQ in the germline V gene (reference sequence). Trimming cost V 1 base and J 5 bases, with 14 bases left between them. The CDR3 region is CASSLEGLAYETQYF. In DNA, the CDR3 is TGTGCCAGCAGCTTAGAGGGACTCGCCTACGAGACCCAGTACTTC.

This clonotype was recorded at least ten times. The rearrangement joins TRBV7-9 to TRBJ2-7; a possible D gene is TRBD1 (6 bases). This CDR3 region has 12 residues. V was trimmed by 8 bases and J by 8 bases, leaving 16 bases between them. Looked up from germline, CDR1 is SEHNR and CDR2 is FQNEAQ (reference sequence). CDR3 sequence reads: CASGWQGQKQYF. In nucleotides, the CDR3 is TGTGCCAGCGGTTGGCAGGGGCAAAAGCAGTACTTC.

The chain couples TRBV15 to TRBJ1-4; D is unclear. V shed 9 bases and J shed 8 bases, with 7 bases lying between them. The CDR3 extends over 10 amino acids. Germline V gene data show CDR1 as LNHNV and CDR2 as YYDKDF (reference sequence). The CDR3: CATAGEKLFF. In DNA, the CDR3 is TGTGCCACGGCGGGGGAAAAACTGTTTTTT.